This T cell receptor beta chain was observed in a study of cytomegalovirus exposure and HLA in healthy donors. The PCR had 60 Vbeta and 13 Jbeta primers. Authors' processing steps: It was a later analysis that counted roughly 80 million unique TCR beta chains, of which roughly 11 million were shared. The method was immunoSEQ multiplex PCR; TCRdb's version includes in-frame clones alone and lacks a portion of them. V and J calls and clone size are given by that table; D and trimming were obtained from the DNA. The sample has tens of thousands of clones. This CDR3 is 15 amino acids long. Germline CDR1 SNHLY, CDR2 FYNNEI. V gave up 6 bases and J gave up 7 bases; unmatched junction bases: 5.

The chain employs TRBV2 and TRBJ2-1; TRBD2 aligns across 14 bases. The source material was PBMCs. The TCR was taken from a man aged 25 to 45 in good health and CMV-seropositive. In nucleotides, the CDR3 is TGTGCCAGCAGGTCGACTAGCGGGGGGGGGAATGAGCAGTTCTTC. Translated: CASRSTSGGGNEQFF. The entire variable domain, with the rest obtained from reference TRBV2 and TRBJ2-1, is as follows: EPEVTQTPSHQVTQMGQEVILRCVPISNHLYFYWYRQILGQKVEFLVSFYNNEISEKSEIFDDQFSVERPDGSNFTLKIRSTKLEDSAMYFCASRSTSGGGNEQFFGPGTRLTVL.